Listed below are T cell receptor beta chains from one sample, sequenced in a study of blood T cells in healthy people across ages. TCRdb re-analysed the 5' RACE reads in MiXCR, keeping a single row per CDR3 protein. This sample has about 970,000 distinct CDR3 sequences; roughly 47% occur once, and the top ten carry about 20%. The sample comprised blood. The source is a woman aged 55-69 years in good health. Both conserved end residues are part of each CDR3. A D gene is named only where the DNA matches it firmly. Only part of the rows carry a size: once, few, many, or a class if the clone is expanded.

CDR3aa: CSARRQGSAEAFF; CDR3nt: TGCAGTGCTAGACGACAGGGTTCAGCTGAAGCTTTCTTT; abundance: .; d_gene: TRBD1; j_gene: TRBJ1-1; v_gene: TRBV20-1
CDR3aa: CASSWGAYEQYF; CDR3nt: TGTGCCAGCAGCTGGGGGGCCTACGAGCAGTACTTC; abundance: many; d_gene: .; j_gene: TRBJ2-7; v_gene: TRBV7-2
CDR3aa: CASTSSRASGRTDTQYF; CDR3nt: TGTGCCAGCACCTCATCGAGGGCTAGCGGTCGCACAGATACGCAGTATTTT; abundance: .; d_gene: TRBD2; j_gene: TRBJ2-3; v_gene: TRBV7-2
CDR3aa: CASSSSMDTQYF; CDR3nt: TGTGCCAGCAGTTCTTCAATGGATACGCAGTATTTT; abundance: few; d_gene: .; j_gene: TRBJ2-3; v_gene: TRBV28
CDR3aa: CSARDGQKKYF; CDR3nt: TGCAGTGCTAGAGATGGACAGAAGAAGTACTTC; abundance: once; d_gene: .; j_gene: TRBJ2-7; v_gene: TRBV20-1
CDR3aa: CASSQEPDRVSYNEQFF; CDR3nt: TGCGCCAGCAGCCAAGAGCCCGACAGGGTCTCCTACAATGAGCAGTTCTTC; abundance: .; d_gene: TRBD1; j_gene: TRBJ2-1; v_gene: TRBV4-1
CDR3aa: CASSWYGGQISTDTQYF; CDR3nt: TGTGCCAGCAGTTGGTACGGGGGACAGATAAGCACAGATACGCAGTATTTT; abundance: .; d_gene: .; j_gene: TRBJ2-3; v_gene: TRBV6-2/TRBV6-3
CDR3aa: CAISGNSQETQYF; CDR3nt: TGTGCCATCAGTGGAAACAGCCAAGAGACCCAGTACTTC; abundance: .; d_gene: .; j_gene: TRBJ2-5; v_gene: TRBV10-3
CDR3aa: CASILTSGTEETQYF; CDR3nt: TGTGCCAGCATCCTGACTAGCGGAACAGAAGAGACCCAGTACTTC; abundance: few; d_gene: TRBD2; j_gene: TRBJ2-5; v_gene: TRBV7-8
CDR3aa: CSARFEIVDRDLESYGYTF; CDR3nt: TGCAGTGCTAGGTTCGAGATAGTAGACAGGGATCTGGAAAGCTATGGCTACACCTTC; abundance: .; d_gene: TRBD1; j_gene: TRBJ1-2; v_gene: TRBV20-1
CDR3aa: CASVMARGINEQFF; CDR3nt: TGTGCCAGCGTCATGGCCAGGGGAATCAATGAGCAGTTCTTC; abundance: many; d_gene: .; j_gene: TRBJ2-1; v_gene: TRBV12-3/TRBV12-4